This paragraph reports one TCR beta chain. Its cognate antigen is unknown. This sample was taken from a study of T-cell memory formation after mild COVID-19. Findings and caveats of the study: Pre-infection memory held some responding clones, suggesting pre-existing cross-reactive T cells responded.

TCRdb reanalysed the 5' RACE reads using MiXCR and keeps one entry per CDR3 protein. The sample shows 350,000 to 450,000 distinct CDR3 sequences, 28% of them seen only once. The ends were cut back, 5 bases at V and 1 base at J, with 9 bases in the middle. Looked up from germline, CDR1 is GTSNPN and CDR2 is SVGIG (reference sequence). This CDR3 comprises 12 residues. The chain joins TRBV30 to TRBJ2-7; D is unresolved. The sequenced sample was PBMCs or a T cell subset sorted from them (not recorded which). The TCR was taken from an adult woman who had mild COVID-19 (a few samples of this study predate the infection). Cell type and time point are not known. CDR3 DNA: TGTGCCTGGGCAGGCAGATCCTACGAGCAGTACTTC. Protein: CAWAGRSYEQYF. The complete variable domain, with remaining parts taken from reference TRBV30 and TRBJ2-7, reads SQTIHQWPATLVQPVGSPLSLECTVEGTSNPNLYWYRQAAGRGLQLLFYSVGIGQISSEVPQNLSASRPQDRQFILSSKKLLLSDSGFYLCAWAGRSYEQYFGPGTRLTVT.